This TCR beta chain was retrieved from a study of cytomegalovirus exposure and HLA in healthy donors. Study-wide points: Cytomegalovirus association was assigned to approximately 180 TCR beta chains. Presence/absence analyses treated sequencing depth as roughly uniform across donors. A missense variant in DCLRE1C was later tied to TCR beta V- and J-gene trimming.

Worth noting for this clone: Its target is unknown.

Vbeta (60) and Jbeta (13) primers were used in the PCR. The authors' processing: A follow-up analysis tallied 70 million to 80 million unique TCR beta chains, roughly 11 million shared. Clones were read by immunoSEQ multiplex PCR, and TCRdb kept only the in-frame ones, dropping some. V and J calls and clone size follow that table, whereas D and trimming were derived from the DNA. The sample contains roughly 190,000 clones, roughly 81% of which appear only once. The trim removed 4 bases at V and 5 bases at J, leaving 5 bases unmatched. The CDR3 contains 16 residues. Germline V gives CDR1 MGHRA, CDR2 YSYEKL.

The receptor comes from a woman aged 25 to 39 in good health and CMV-seropositive. V gene TRBV4-1 combines with J gene TRBJ2-5, with 15 bases fitting TRBD2. The specimen sequenced was PBMCs. CDR3 in amino acids: CASSPGLAGGGETQYF. The CDR3 coding sequence is TGCGCCAGCAGCCCGGGACTAGCGGGAGGAGGCGAGACCCAGTACTTC.